This TCR beta chain was captured in a study of Graves' ophthalmopathy and Graves' hyperthyroidism. TCR beta CDR3 regions were amplified from RNA transcripts. The authors performed first-round RT-PCR with HTBI primers and then a second-round multiplex PCR. TCRdb fed the multiplex PCR reads into MiXCR, producing one record per CDR3 protein. The sample consists of roughly 500,000 distinct CDR3 sequences, about 15% of them appearing once. At least ten counts were recorded for this clonotype. Its target is not known. The CDR3 consists of 14 residues. The V and J ends lost 4 bases and 3 bases, in that order; junction bases with no gene match: 3. CDR1 and CDR2 from the germline V gene are KGHDR and SFDVKD. Study results and limitations: Predictions made by the model for ophthalmopathy progression reached 65% to 71% sensitivity and approximately 72% specificity.

The chain recombines TRBV24-1 with TRBJ1-2, with TRBD1 matching 8 bases. The TCR comes from a woman under 40 with Graves' ophthalmopathy. Sample: blood. The CDR3 loop is CATSDLDRDYGYTF. In nucleotides, the CDR3 is TGTGCCACCAGTGACCTGGACAGGGACTATGGCTACACCTTC.